A single sample is the source of the 5 T cell receptor beta chains below, sequenced in a study of tissue T cells after allogeneic stem cell transplantation. Produced via immunoSEQ multiplex PCR; TCRdb's table is partial and in-frame only. The profile covers around 6,200 clones, with roughly 62% appearing a single time and 21% taken by the ten largest. The sequencing used tissue from the jejunum, collected at autopsy. The receptor source for this set is a male donor aged 60 or over with lung cancer.

V usage is TRBV6-5 and J usage is TRBJ1-6, with 10 bases lining up with TRBD1. CDR1 MNHEY and CDR2 SVGAGI come from the germline V gene. This CDR3 is built from 15 residues. With 8 bases clipped from V and 5 bases from J, the junction kept 6 bases outside the gene matches. The CDR3 region has the DNA TGTGCCAGCTCGGACAGGGGGTTCAATAATTCACCCCTCCACTTT. Its translation is CASSDRGFNNSPLHF.

The chain uses TRBV9 and TRBJ2-1, with TRBD2 as a possible D gene (6 bases). The CDR3 sequence is 16 residues long. Trimming took 3 bases from V and 10 from J, leaving 23 bases between them. Germline V gene data show CDR1 as SGDLS and CDR2 as YYNGEE. The CDR3 sequence is CASSARNLPGLEEQFF. CDR3 nucleotide sequence: TGTGCCAGCAGCGCCCGAAACCTACCGGGACTCGAAGAGCAGTTCTTC.

Notes on this clone: In the same sample, other DNA sequences code for this CDR3. This chain connects TRBV7-2 to TRBJ2-7; no clear D gene. Germline V gene sequence: CDR1 SGHTA, CDR2 FQGNSA. This CDR3 is 14 amino acids long. The V end lost 1 base, the J end lost 0 bases, and 7 bases lay between the germline ends. The CDR3 region has the DNA TGTGCCAGCAGCTTAGAGGGCACCTCCTACGAGCAGTACTTC. Its protein product is CASSLEGTSYEQYF.

The chain carries TRBV18 and TRBJ2-7; unclear D gene. Germline V lookup: CDR1 KGHSH, CDR2 LQKENI. This CDR3 has 13 residues. The germline V and J ends were trimmed by 3 bases and 0 bases, with 6 bases remaining between them. The CDR3 reads CASSPKASYEQYF. DNA for the CDR3: TGTGCCAGCTCACCTAAGGCCTCCTACGAGCAGTACTTC.

This clone showed up just once. The chain recombines TRBV9 with TRBJ1-2; D is undetermined. Germline CDR1 SGDLS, CDR2 YYNGEE. The CDR3 is 14 amino acids. V was trimmed by 4 bases and J by 0 bases, leaving 10 bases between them. The CDR3 region has the DNA TGTGCCAGCAGCCCCTCAGTTGCTAACTATGGCTACACCTTC. It yields the protein CASSPSVANYGYTF. The full variable domain, in which reference TRBV9 and TRBJ1-2 provide the parts outside the CDR3, is DSGVTQTPKHLITATGQRVTLRCSPRSGDLSVYWYQQSLDQGLQFLIQYYNGEERAKGNILERFSAQQFPDLHSELNLSSLELGDSALYFCASSPSVANYGYTFGSGTRLTVV.